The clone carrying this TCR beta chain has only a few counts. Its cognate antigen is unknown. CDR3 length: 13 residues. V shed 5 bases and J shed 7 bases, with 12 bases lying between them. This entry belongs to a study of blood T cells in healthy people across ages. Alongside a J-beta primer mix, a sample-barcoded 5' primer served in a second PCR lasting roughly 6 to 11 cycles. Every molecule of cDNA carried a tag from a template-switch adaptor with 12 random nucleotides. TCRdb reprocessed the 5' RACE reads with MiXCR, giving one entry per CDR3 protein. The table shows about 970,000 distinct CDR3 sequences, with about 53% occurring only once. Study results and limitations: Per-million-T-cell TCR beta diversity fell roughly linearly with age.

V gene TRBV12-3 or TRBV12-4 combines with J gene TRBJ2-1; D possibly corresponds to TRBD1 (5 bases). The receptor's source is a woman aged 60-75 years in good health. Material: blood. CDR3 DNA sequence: TGTGCCAGCAGTCAACTCCAGGGAAATGAGCAGTTCTTC. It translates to CASSQLQGNEQFF.